This T cell receptor beta chain was observed in a study of human T cells and chemical hapten exposure. Trimming cost V 1 base and J 2 bases, with 18 bases left between them. CDR1 and CDR2 from the germline V gene are SGHAT and FQNNGV. The CDR3 is 18 residues long. Regarding time point: patch test 1, 2 weeks after DPC sensitization. Sample treatment: therapeutic diphenylcyclopropenone sensitization with weekly scalp DPC. TCRdb called the RACE reads again in MiXCR, with one record for every CDR3 protein. The repertoire consists of approximately 400,000 distinct CDR3 sequences, with 4.8% occurring once and the leading ten covering around 2.3%. This clonotype came up a few times.

The chain recombines TRBV11-2 with TRBJ2-1; D is uncertain. The clonotype comes from a woman between 45 and 65 years old with alopecia areata. Some clones in this sample may be carry-over from other donors' samples. This material consisted of whole blood, taken in connection with sensitization to the hapten diphenylcyclopropenone (DPC). The CDR3 loop reads CASSLVATDVIAYNEQFF. CDR3 in DNA: TGTGCCAGCAGCTTAGTGGCGACTGACGTTATTGCCTACAATGAGCAGTTCTTC.